The entry below gives a single T cell receptor beta chain sequence along with its context. What antigen it recognizes has not been identified. No base quality values were provided; no much bigger clone lies one nucleotide off. The CDR3 covers 16 residues, taking in both the cysteine and the phenylalanine. The only DNA kept is the CDR3, 48 bases in frame from the first base. The germline V gene (reference sequence) yields MNHNY for CDR1 and SVGAGI for CDR2. Trimming accounts for 2 bases at V and 2 bases at J, while the number of junction bases matched to no gene is 8. The data are from a study of OX40 agonist ivuxolimab in advanced cancers. About the full investigation: The costimulatory receptor OX40 (CD134) was targeted by ivuxolimab, a fully human IgG2 agonistic monoclonal antibody. Partial responses occurred in three dose-escalation patients, of whom one had hepatocellular carcinoma and two had cutaneous melanoma. In the dose-escalation cohort, approximately 82% of patients were male, and the mean age was roughly 60 years with a range of roughly 20 to 85. The point of sequencing TCRbeta in the periphery was to test whether ivuxolimab changed TCR sequence diversity and drove clonal T-cell expansion. Intravenous ivuxolimab was administered to patients every 2 weeks at six dose levels: 0.01, 0.1, 0.3, 1.5, 3 and 10 mg/kg. Patients were allowed to have had prior anti-PD-1, anti-PD-L1 or anti-CTLA-4 therapy, and 40% of the dose-escalation patients had been treated with checkpoint inhibitors. Of the approximately 53 patients in dose escalation, about 20 had hepatocellular carcinoma, some 15 had melanoma, 9 had renal cell carcinoma and 9 had head and neck cancer. The paper reports the monotherapy dose-escalation portion (N of about 52 patients) of the phase I ivuxolimab trial.

To sequence the TCRbeta CDR3 region, genomic DNA was isolated from the sorted cells. TCRbeta CDR3 regions were sequenced using the immunoSEQ Assay. The table comes from immuneACCESS by way of TCRdb, which keeps in-frame sequences with V and J called. Part of the clones is missing from these tables; in studies checked, under half for an unresolved V gene and the rest for unknown reasons. The sample contains 85,000 to 130,000 clones, just over 90% of them found a single time. The ten largest account for 0.25% to 0.35% of the sample. The trial excluded patients who had a history of autoimmune disease or were on systemic immunosuppression. Peripheral blood for TCR sequencing was drawn from every dose cohort at baseline, at cycle 4 day 1 and at cycle 7 day 1. Samples came from an open-label, multicenter, first-in-human phase I dose-escalation trial of ivuxolimab. The trial enrolled adults with locally advanced or metastatic head and neck squamous cell, hepatocellular, melanoma or renal cell carcinoma. Before TCR sequencing, CD4+ T cells and CD8+ T cells were sorted from peripheral blood as separate populations.

Results the study describes overall, beyond this receptor: At doses of 0.1 to 3.0 mg/kg, clonal expansion of both CD4+ and CD8+ blood T cells was observed from baseline to week 6. Low levels of normalized T-cell clonal expansion were also seen in some patients who did not respond. In partial responders in the 0.1-3.0 mg/kg groups, normalized peripheral clonal expansion was found to be among the lowest, especially among CD8+ T cells. After ivuxolimab, more expanded clones were found on average in CD8+ T cells than in CD4+ T cells. Which antigens the clonally expanded peripheral T cells were specific for was not determined.

This TCR was sampled from an adult with an advanced solid tumor such as melanoma, head and neck, liver or kidney cancer. The input for sequencing was CD4+ or CD8+ T cells sorted from blood, taken in a trial of the OX40 agonist ivuxolimab. The sequence is built from TRBV6-6 and TRBJ2-5, with 7 bases aligning to TRBD1. The CDR3 here reads CASSYLPGGRQETQYF. The bases read TGTGCCAGCAGTTACCTCCCAGGGGGTCGGCAAGAGACCCAGTACTTC.